The T cell receptor beta chain described here comes from a study of T cells in Graves' hyperthyroidism and ophthalmopathy. Template material for amplifying TCR beta CDR3 regions consisted of RNA transcripts. HTBI primers were employed in a first-round RT-PCR of the TCR CDR3. TCRdb processed the multiplex PCR reads anew with MiXCR; each CDR3 protein has one entry. This table holds 410,000 or so distinct CDR3 sequences, about 15% found once. A single count supports this clonotype. A much larger clone lies a single base off, so this may be a read error. The receptor was isolated from a man aged 18 to 30 with Graves' ophthalmopathy. The sample taken for sequencing was blood.

The CDR3 nucleotides are TGTGCCAGCAGTCTACAAACGGGAGGGCCCTACAATGAGCAGTTCTTC. Its translation: CASSLQTGGPYNEQFF. The chain recombines TRBV2 with TRBJ2-1, with TRBD2 identical over 8 bases. The germline V gene has CDR1 SNHLY and CDR2 FYNNEI. The junction had 8 bases not matched to a gene; V was cut back by 5 bases and J by 2 bases. The CDR3 has 16 residues.